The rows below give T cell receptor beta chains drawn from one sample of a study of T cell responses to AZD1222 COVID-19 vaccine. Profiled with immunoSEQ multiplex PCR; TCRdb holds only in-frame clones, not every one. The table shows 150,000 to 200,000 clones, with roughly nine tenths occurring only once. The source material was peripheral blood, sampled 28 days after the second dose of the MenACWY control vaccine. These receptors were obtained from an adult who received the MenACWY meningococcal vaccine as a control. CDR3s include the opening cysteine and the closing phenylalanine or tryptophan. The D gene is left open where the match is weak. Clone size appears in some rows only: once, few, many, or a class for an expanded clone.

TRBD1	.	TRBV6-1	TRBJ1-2	TGTGCCAGCAGTGAAGCGGGACAGCGATCCTATGGCTACACCTTC	CASSEAGQRSYGYTF
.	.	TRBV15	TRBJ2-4	TGTGCCACCAGCAGAGATCGGGCGGCGCCCAAAAACATTCAGTACTTC	CATSRDRAAPKNIQYF
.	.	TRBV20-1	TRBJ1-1	TGCAGTGCTAGTTTAAGGAGCCTCGGCACTGGAGCTTTCTTT	CSASLRSLGTGAFF
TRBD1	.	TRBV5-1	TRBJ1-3	TGCGCCAGCAGCTTGGGGACAGGGGCAGGAAACACCATATATTTT	CASSLGTGAGNTIYF
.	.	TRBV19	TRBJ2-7	TGTGCCAGTAGTACAACAGTAGGCGAGCAGTACTTC	CASSTTVGEQYF
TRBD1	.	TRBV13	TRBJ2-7	TGTGCCAGCAGCTCGTGGGACAGGGGGACGTACGAGCAGTACTTC	CASSSWDRGTYEQYF
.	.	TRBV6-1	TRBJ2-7	TGTGCCAGCAGTGAGGACAGAACCGAGCAGTACTTC	CASSEDRTEQYF
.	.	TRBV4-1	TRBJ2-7	TGCGCCAGCAGCCAAGTCCCGGGCGTCGTGGGAGAGCAGTACTTC	CASSQVPGVVGEQYF
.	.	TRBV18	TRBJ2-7	TGTGCCAGCTCACCAAAATTTGACAGCTACGAGCAGTACTTC	CASSPKFDSYEQYF
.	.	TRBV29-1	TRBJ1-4	TGCAGCGTTGAAGTAGGCGGAGGGGGTAATGAAAAACTGTTTTTT	CSVEVGGGGNEKLFF
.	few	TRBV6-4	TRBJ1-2	TGTGCCAGCAGTGAAGGTAGAGGGAGGCAATATGGCTACACCTTC	CASSEGRGRQYGYTF
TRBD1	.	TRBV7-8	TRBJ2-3	TGTGCCAGCAGCTTACTCGGACAGGCTGGAGGCACAGATACGCAGTATTTT	CASSLLGQAGGTDTQYF
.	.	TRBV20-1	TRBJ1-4	TGCAGTGCTAGGGTTCTTGAAAAACTGTTTTTT	CSARVLEKLFF
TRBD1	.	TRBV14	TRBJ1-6	TGTGCCAGCAGCCTGGGACAGGGAACACCCCTCCACTTT	CASSLGQGTPLHF
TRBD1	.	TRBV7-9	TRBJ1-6	TGTGCCAGCAGCGTGGGACAGGGGGCGACACCCCTCCACTTT	CASSVGQGATPLHF
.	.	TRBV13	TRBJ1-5	TGTGCCAGCAGCCACGGTAATCAGCCCCAGCATTTT	CASSHGNQPQHF
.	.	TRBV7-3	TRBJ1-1	TGTGCCAGCAGCTTAACGCGGGCATCGGGGGGCACTGAAGCTTTCTTT	CASSLTRASGGTEAFF
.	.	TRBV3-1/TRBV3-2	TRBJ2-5	TGTGCCAGCAGCCAATACGGACGTTCCTTCCACGGACGGGGTTTGGAAGAGACCCAGTACTTC	CASSQYGRSFHGRGLEETQYF
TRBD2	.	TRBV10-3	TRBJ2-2	TGTGCCATCAATCCTAGCGGGACCGGGGAGCTGTTTTTT	CAINPSGTGELFF
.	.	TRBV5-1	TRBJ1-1	TGCGCCAGCAGCTTAGGGAGCACTGAAGCTTTCTTT	CASSLGSTEAFF
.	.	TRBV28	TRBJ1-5	TGTGCCAGCGGAAGACATCTTCCCCCCCTCAATCAGCCCCAGCATTTT	CASGRHLPPLNQPQHF
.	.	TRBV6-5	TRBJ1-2	TGTGCCAGCAGTTACGGGAGGGGCAGAGGCTACACCTTC	CASSYGRGRGYTF
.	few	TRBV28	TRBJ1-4	TGTGCCAGCAGTTTGAAAAGGGACGGTTATGAAAAACTGTTTTTT	CASSLKRDGYEKLFF
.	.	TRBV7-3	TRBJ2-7	TGTGCCAGCAGCTTAGGTAACGGAGACTACGAGCAGTACTTC	CASSLGNGDYEQYF
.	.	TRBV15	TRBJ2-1	TGTGCCACCAGCAATCAACCCCCGAGGCGCCTCCGGCCCTACAATGAGCAGTTCTTC	CATSNQPPRRLRPYNEQFF
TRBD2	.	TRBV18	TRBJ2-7	TGTGCCAGCTCCCAGCTGAGACTAGCGGAATACGAGCAGTACTTC	CASSQLRLAEYEQYF
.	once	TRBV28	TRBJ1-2	TGTGCCAGCAGTTTATGGTCCGGGGGGCGGAATGGCTACACCTTC	CASSLWSGGRNGYTF
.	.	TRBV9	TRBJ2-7	TGTGCCAGCAGCGTAGGTCCGGGGGTCTCCTCCTACGAGCAGTACTTC	CASSVGPGVSSYEQYF
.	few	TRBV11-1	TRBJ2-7	TGTGCCAGCAGCTTAGTGGGCGAGCAGTACTTC	CASSLVGEQYF